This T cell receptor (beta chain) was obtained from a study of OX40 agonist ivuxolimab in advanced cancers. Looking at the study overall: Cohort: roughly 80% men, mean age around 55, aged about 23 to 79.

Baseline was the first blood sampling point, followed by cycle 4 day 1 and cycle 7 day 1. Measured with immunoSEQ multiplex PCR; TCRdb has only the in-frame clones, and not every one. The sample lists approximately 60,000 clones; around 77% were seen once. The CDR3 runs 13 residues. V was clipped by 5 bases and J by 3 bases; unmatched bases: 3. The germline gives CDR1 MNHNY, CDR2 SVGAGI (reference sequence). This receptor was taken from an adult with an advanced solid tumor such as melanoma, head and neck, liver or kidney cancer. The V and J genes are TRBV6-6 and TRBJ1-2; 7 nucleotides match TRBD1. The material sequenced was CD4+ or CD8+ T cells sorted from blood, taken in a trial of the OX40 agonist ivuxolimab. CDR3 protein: CASSGTVHYGYTF. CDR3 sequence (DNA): TGTGCCAGCAGTGGGACAGTTCACTATGGCTACACCTTC.